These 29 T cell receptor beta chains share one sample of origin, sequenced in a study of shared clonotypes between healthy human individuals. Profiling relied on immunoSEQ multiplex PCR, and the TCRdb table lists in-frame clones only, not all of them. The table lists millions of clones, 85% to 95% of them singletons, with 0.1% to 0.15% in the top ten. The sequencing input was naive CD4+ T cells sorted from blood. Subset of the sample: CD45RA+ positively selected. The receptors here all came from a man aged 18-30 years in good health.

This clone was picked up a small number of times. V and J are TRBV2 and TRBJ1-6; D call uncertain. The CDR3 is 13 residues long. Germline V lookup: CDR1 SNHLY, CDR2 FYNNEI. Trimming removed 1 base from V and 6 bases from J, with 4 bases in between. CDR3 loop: CASSEEFNSPLHF. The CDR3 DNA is TGTGCCAGCAGTGAAGAATTTAATTCACCCCTCCACTTT.

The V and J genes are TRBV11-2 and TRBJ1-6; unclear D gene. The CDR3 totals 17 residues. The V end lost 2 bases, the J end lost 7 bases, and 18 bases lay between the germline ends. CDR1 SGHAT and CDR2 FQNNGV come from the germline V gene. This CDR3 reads CASSLFRTALLNSPLHF. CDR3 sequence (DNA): TGTGCCAGCAGCTTATTCAGGACGGCCCTACTAAATTCACCCCTCCACTTT.

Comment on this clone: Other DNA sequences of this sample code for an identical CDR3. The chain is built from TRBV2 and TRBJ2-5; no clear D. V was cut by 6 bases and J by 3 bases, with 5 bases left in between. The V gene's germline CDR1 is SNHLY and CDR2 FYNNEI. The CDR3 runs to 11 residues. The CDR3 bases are TGTGCCAGCAGCCCTGAAGAGACCCAGTACTTC. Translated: CASSPEETQYF.

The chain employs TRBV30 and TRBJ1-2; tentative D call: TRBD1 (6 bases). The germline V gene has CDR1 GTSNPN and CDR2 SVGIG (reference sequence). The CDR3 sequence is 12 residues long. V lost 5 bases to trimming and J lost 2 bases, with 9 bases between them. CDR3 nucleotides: TGTGCCTGGTCCGGACAGAACTATGGCTACACCTTC. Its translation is CAWSGQNYGYTF.

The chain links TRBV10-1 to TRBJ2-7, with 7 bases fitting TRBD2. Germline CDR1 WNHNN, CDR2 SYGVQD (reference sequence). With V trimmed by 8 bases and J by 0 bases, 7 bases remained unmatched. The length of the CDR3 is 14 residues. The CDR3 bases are TGCGCCAGCGGTCCGGGACTATCCTCCTACGAGCAGTACTTC. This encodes CASGPGLSSYEQYF.

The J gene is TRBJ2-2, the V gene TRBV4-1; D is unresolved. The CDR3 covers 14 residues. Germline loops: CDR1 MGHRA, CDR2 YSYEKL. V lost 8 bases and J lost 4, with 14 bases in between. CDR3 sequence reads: CASQQPGSTGELFF. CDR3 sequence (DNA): TGCGCCAGCCAGCAGCCAGGAAGCACCGGGGAGCTGTTTTTT.

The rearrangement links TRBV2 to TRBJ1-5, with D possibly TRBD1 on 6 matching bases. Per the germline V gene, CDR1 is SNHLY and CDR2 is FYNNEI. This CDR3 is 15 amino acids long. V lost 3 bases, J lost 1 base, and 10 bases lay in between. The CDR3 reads CASSDRTESNQPQHF. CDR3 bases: TGTGCCAGCAGTGATCGGACAGAGAGCAATCAGCCCCAGCATTTT.

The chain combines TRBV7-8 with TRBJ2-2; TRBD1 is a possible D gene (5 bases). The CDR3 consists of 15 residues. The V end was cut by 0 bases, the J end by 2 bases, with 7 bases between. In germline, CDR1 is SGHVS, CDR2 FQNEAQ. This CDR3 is CASSLARGNTGELFF. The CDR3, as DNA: TGTGCCAGCAGCTTAGCTAGGGGCAACACCGGGGAGCTGTTTTTT.

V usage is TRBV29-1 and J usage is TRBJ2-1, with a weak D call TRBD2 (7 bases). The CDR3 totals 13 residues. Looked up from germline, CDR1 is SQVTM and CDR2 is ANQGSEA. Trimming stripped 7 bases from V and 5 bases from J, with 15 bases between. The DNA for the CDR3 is TGCAGCGCGGGGAGGGGGGCGGACAATGAGCAGTTCTTC. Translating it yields CSAGRGADNEQFF.

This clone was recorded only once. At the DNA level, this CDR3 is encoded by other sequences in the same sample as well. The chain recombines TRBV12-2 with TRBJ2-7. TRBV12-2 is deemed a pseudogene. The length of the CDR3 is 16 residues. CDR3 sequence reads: CASRLFRPIMFYEQYF. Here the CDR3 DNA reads TGTGCAAGCCGCTTATTTCGGCCGATTATGTTCTACGAGCAGTACTTC.

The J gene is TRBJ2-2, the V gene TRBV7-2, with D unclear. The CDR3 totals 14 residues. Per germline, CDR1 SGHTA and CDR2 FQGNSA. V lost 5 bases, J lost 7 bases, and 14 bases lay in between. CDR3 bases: TGTGCCAGCAGCACCCGGCCGGGTAGCGGGGAGCTGTTTTTT. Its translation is CASSTRPGSGELFF.

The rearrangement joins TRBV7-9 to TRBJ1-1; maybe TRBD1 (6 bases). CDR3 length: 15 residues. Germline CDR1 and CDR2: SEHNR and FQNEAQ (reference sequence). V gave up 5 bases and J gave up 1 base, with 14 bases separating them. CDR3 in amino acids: CASSLQGTSNTEAFF. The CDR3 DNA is TGTGCCAGCAGCCTACAGGGAACATCGAACACTGAAGCTTTCTTT.

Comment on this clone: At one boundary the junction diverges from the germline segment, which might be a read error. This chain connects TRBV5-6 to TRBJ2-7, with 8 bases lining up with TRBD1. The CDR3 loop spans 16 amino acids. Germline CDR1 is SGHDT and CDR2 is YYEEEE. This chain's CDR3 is CASSYFRDRSPRWSHF. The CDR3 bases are TGTGCCAGCAGCTACTTCCGGGACAGGAGTCCCCGCTGGAGTCACTTC.

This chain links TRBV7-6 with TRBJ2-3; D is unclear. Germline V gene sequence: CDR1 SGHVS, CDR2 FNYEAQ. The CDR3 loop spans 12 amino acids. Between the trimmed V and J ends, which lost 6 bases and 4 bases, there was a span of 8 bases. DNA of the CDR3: TGTGCCAGCAGTCCTAGGGCAGATACGCAGTATTTT. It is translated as CASSPRADTQYF.

CDR3 sequence: CASSEAGGRTDTQYF. Written as DNA, the CDR3 is TGCGCCAGCAGTGAGGCGGGAGGGCGTACGGATACGCAGTATTTT. V is TRBV10-1 and J is TRBJ2-3, with 9 bases fitting TRBD2. Trimming at V came to 2 bases and at J to 6 bases, leaving 6 bases not matched to a gene. In germline, CDR1 is WNHNN, CDR2 SYGVQD (reference sequence). The CDR3 length is 15 residues.

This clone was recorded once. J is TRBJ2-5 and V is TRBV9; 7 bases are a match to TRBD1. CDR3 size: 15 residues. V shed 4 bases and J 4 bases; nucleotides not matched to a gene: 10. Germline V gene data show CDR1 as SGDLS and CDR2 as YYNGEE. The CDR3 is CASSPTGKRRETQYF. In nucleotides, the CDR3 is TGTGCCAGCAGCCCGACAGGGAAAAGGAGAGAGACCCAGTACTTC. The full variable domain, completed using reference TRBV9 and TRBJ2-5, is DSGVTQTPKHLITATGQRVTLRCSPRSGDLSVYWYQQSLDQGLQFLIQYYNGEERAKGNILERFSAQQFPDLHSELNLSSLELGDSALYFCASSPTGKRRETQYFGPGTRLLVL.

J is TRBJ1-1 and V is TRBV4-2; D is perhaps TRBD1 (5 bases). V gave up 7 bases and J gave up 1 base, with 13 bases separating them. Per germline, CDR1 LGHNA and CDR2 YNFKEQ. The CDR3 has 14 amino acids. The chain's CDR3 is CASTGPTGNTEAFF. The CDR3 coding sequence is TGTGCCAGCACAGGGCCCACAGGGAACACTGAAGCTTTCTTT.

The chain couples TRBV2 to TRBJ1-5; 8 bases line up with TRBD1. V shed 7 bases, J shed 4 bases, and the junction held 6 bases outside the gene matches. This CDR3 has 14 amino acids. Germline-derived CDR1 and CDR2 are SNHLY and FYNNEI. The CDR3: CASTDGQGNQPQHF. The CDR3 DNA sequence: TGTGCCAGCACGGACGGACAGGGAAATCAGCCCCAGCATTTT.

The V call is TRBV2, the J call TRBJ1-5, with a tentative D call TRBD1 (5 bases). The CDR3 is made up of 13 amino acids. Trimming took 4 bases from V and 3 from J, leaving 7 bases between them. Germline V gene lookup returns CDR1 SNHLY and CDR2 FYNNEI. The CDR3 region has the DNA TGTGCCAGCAGTGGGGACTTCAATCAGCCCCAGCATTTT. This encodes CASSGDFNQPQHF.

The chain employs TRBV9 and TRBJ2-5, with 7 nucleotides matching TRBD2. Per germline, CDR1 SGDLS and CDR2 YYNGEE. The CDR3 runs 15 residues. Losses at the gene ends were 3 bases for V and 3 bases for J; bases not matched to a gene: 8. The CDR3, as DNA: TGTGCCAGCAGCGGGAACGGGGGAGGGAAAGAGACCCAGTACTTC. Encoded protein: CASSGNGGGKETQYF.

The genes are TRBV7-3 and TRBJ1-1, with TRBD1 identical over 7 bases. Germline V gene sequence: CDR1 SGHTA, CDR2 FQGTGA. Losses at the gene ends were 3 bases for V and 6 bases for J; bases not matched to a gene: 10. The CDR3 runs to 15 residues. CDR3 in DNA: TGTGCCAGCAGCTTGGGAGCACTAGGGACAGCTGAAGCTTTCTTT. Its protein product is CASSLGALGTAEAFF.

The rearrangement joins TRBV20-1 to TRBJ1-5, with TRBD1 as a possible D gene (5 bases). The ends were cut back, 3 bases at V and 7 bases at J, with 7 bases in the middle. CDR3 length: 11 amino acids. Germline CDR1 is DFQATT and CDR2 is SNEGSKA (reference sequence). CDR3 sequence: CSASQGQPQHF. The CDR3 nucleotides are TGCAGTGCTAGCCAGGGACAGCCCCAGCATTTT.

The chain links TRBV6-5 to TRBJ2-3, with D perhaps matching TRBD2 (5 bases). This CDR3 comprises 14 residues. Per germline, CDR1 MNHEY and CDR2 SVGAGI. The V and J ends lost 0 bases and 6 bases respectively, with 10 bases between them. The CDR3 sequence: CASSYSEGEDTQYF. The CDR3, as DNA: TGTGCCAGCAGTTACTCAGAGGGAGAGGATACGCAGTATTTT.

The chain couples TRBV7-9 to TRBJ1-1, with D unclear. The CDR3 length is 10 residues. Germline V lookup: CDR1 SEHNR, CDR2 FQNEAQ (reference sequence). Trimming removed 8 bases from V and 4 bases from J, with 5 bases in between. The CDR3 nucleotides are TGTGCCAGCTTTTCCACTGAAGCTTTCTTT. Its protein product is CASFSTEAFF.

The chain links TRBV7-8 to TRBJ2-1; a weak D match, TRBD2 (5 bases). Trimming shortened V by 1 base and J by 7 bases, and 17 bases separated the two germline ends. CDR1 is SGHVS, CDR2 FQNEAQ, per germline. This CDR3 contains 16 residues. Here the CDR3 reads CASSLGRASAENEQFF. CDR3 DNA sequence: TGTGCCAGCAGCTTAGGGCGGGCCTCGGCGGAGAATGAGCAGTTCTTC.

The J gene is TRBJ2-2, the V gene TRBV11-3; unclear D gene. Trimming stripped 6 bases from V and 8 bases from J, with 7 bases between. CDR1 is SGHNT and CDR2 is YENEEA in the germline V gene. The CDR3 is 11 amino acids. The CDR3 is CASRSEGELFF. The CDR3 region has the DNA TGTGCCAGCAGGTCAGAGGGGGAGCTGTTTTTT.

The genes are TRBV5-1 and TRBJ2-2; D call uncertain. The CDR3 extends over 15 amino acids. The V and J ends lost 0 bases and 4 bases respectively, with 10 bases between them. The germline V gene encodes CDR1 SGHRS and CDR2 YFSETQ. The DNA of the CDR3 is TGCGCCAGCAGCTTGGCAACGGTCAGCACCGGGGAGCTGTTTTTT. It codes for CASSLATVSTGELFF.

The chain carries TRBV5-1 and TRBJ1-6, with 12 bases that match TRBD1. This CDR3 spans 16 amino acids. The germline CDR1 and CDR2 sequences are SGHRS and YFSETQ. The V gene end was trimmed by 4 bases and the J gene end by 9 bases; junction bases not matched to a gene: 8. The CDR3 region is CASSAGTGGEGSPLHF. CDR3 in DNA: TGCGCCAGCAGCGCCGGGACAGGGGGCGAAGGTTCACCCCTCCACTTT.

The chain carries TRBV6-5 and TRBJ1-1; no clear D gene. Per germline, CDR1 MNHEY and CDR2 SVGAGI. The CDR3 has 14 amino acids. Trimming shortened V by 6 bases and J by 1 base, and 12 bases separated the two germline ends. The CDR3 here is CASSYGLQNTEAFF. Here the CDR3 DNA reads TGTGCCAGCAGCTACGGTCTTCAGAACACTGAAGCTTTCTTT.